This entry lists 32 T cell receptor beta chains sequenced from one sample in a study of T cell responses to AZD1222 COVID-19 vaccine. Generated by immunoSEQ multiplex PCR, the TCRdb table keeps only in-frame clones and is missing some. The sample shows 150,000 or so clones, approximately 90% of them seen only once. The starting material was peripheral blood, obtained on day 0 of AZD1222 vaccination. The receptors here all came from an adult in good health.

The chain couples TRBV9 to TRBJ2-1; D ambiguous. From germline, CDR1 is SGDLS and CDR2 YYNGEE. The CDR3 has 15 residues. The germline V and J ends were trimmed by 0 bases and 11 bases, with 18 bases remaining between them. CDR3: CASSVELGYGLKQFF. CDR3 DNA: TGTGCCAGCAGCGTAGAGCTGGGTTACGGCTTAAAGCAGTTCTTC.

This rearrangement joins TRBV27 to TRBJ1-4; D is undetermined. V was clipped by 8 bases and J by 13 bases, with 20 bases between them. Germline CDR1 MNHEY, CDR2 SMNVEV (reference sequence). The CDR3 runs 13 residues. CDR3 sequence: CASSYREGARLFF. Written as DNA, the CDR3 is TGTGCCAGCTCCTACCGGGAGGGCGCCAGACTGTTTTTT. The variable domain in full, with the rest retrieved from reference TRBV27 and TRBJ1-4, is EAQVTQNPRYLITVTGKKLTVTCSQNMNHEYMSWYRQDPGLGLRQIYYSMNVEVTDKGDVPEGYKVSRKEKRNFPLILESPSPNQTSLYFCASSYREGARLFFGSGTQLSVL.

The chain recombines TRBV7-9 with TRBJ1-6; D is undetermined. V lost 1 base and J 14 bases, leaving 9 bases between the germline ends. This CDR3 contains 12 residues. Germline loops: CDR1 SEHNR, CDR2 FQNEAQ (reference sequence). CDR3: CASSLDRSALHF. DNA of the CDR3: TGTGCCAGCAGCTTAGACCGGTCGGCCCTCCACTTT.

The chain is built from TRBV7-2 and TRBJ2-7, with D perhaps matching TRBD2 (6 bases). The CDR3 runs 15 residues. Germline loops: CDR1 SGHTA, CDR2 FQGNSA. V was trimmed by 5 bases and J by 2 bases, leaving 16 bases between them. The CDR3 protein is CASSVSGTPAYEQYF. CDR3 nucleotides: TGTGCCAGCAGCGTATCCGGGACTCCCGCCTACGAGCAGTACTTC.

J is TRBJ2-5 and V is TRBV6-5; D is unresolved. Germline V gene data show CDR1 as MNHEY and CDR2 as SVGAGI. The V end was cut by 7 bases, the J end by 5 bases, with 17 bases between. The CDR3 covers 14 residues. This chain's CDR3 is CASTHDSRRETQYF. The DNA of the CDR3 is TGTGCCAGCACTCACGATTCCCGGCGGGAGACCCAGTACTTC.

A few counts support this clone. The chain combines TRBV18 with TRBJ1-3; unclear D gene. The CDR3 is made up of 12 amino acids. Deletions cut 3 bases from V and 6 bases from J, with 6 bases between. Germline CDR1 reads KGHSH; CDR2 reads LQKENI. Written as DNA, the CDR3 is TGTGCCAGCTCACCGATAGAAAACACCATATATTTT. It translates to CASSPIENTIYF.

This chain links TRBV6-5 with TRBJ2-2, with D hard to call. CDR3 size: 16 residues. Germline values: CDR1 MNHEY, CDR2 SVGAGI. V gave up 1 base and J gave up 0 bases, with 9 bases separating them. The CDR3: CASSYFRVANTGELFF. CDR3 nucleotides: TGTGCCAGCAGTTACTTCAGAGTCGCGAACACCGGGGAGCTGTTTTTT.

The chain employs TRBV9 and TRBJ1-3, with a weak D call TRBD1 (5 bases). V was clipped by 0 bases and J by 0 bases, with 7 bases between them. There are 15 residues in the CDR3. CDR1 is SGDLS, CDR2 YYNGEE, per germline. The chain's CDR3 is CASSVEGTSGNTIYF. The CDR3 DNA sequence: TGTGCCAGCAGCGTAGAGGGGACCTCTGGAAACACCATATATTTT.

Here the CDR3 reads CASSYSTGTNIYGYTF. The CDR3 DNA reads as TGTGCCAGCAGTTATTCTACCGGAACGAATATCTATGGCTACACCTTC. The chain links TRBV6-5 to TRBJ1-2; D not resolved. The CDR3 sequence is 16 residues long. V shed 3 bases and J shed 4 bases, with 18 bases lying between them. The germline V gene encodes CDR1 MNHEY and CDR2 SVGAGI.

V gene TRBV28 combines with J gene TRBJ2-7; no clear D. Germline lookup yields CDR1 MDHEN and CDR2 SYDVKM. V lost 3 bases, J lost 7 bases, and 10 bases lay in between. The CDR3 length is 12 residues. CDR3 in amino acids: CASSFLSLEQYF. CDR3 nucleotides: TGTGCCAGCAGTTTCCTTTCACTGGAGCAGTACTTC.

The rearrangement joins TRBV13 to TRBJ2-7; D is perhaps TRBD2 (5 bases). From germline, CDR1 is PRHDT and CDR2 FYEKMQ (reference sequence). This CDR3 contains 17 residues. Between the trimmed V and J ends, which lost 5 bases and 3 bases, there was a span of 23 bases. The CDR3 loop is CASSRREGRVFNYEQYF. The CDR3 DNA reads TGTGCCAGCAGCCGACGTGAGGGAAGGGTTTTCAACTACGAGCAGTACTTC.

The chain links TRBV30 to TRBJ1-1; D not resolved. The CDR3 totals 13 residues. Germline V gives CDR1 GTSNPN, CDR2 SVGIG (reference sequence). V lost 5 bases to trimming and J lost 3 bases, with 13 bases between them. The CDR3 DNA follows: TGTGCCTGGGACCGTAATCGGGACACTGAAGCTTTCTTT. Translating it yields CAWDRNRDTEAFF.

This sequence joins TRBV24-1 and TRBJ1-2; D is unresolved. This CDR3 spans 13 amino acids. Germline CDR1 reads KGHDR; CDR2 reads SFDVKD. V was clipped by 0 bases and J by 5 bases, with 6 bases between them. DNA for the CDR3: TGTGCCACCAGTGATTTGAAGGGTTATGGCTACACCTTC. Its translation: CATSDLKGYGYTF.

The rearrangement uses TRBV30 and TRBJ1-1; 8 nucleotides line up with TRBD1. J gave up 1 base and V 2 bases, and 12 bases lay outside the gene matches. Germline CDR1 GTSNPN, CDR2 SVGIG (reference sequence). CDR3 size: 17 residues. The CDR3 here is CAWSRWTGPTRNTEAFF. In DNA form, the CDR3 reads TGTGCCTGGAGTCGCTGGACAGGGCCGACCAGGAACACTGAAGCTTTCTTT. Looking up the rest from reference TRBV30 and TRBJ1-1 gives the full variable domain: SQTIHQWPATLVQPVGSPLSLECTVEGTSNPNLYWYRQAAGRGLQLLFYSVGIGQISSEVPQNLSASRPQDRQFILSSKKLLLSDSGFYLCAWSRWTGPTRNTEAFFGQGTRLTVV.

The chain recombines TRBV11-2 with TRBJ2-5; D remains ambiguous. Germline assignment: CDR1 SGHAT and CDR2 FQNNGV. Trimming took off 4 bases at V and 5 bases at J, with 17 bases between the two ends. This CDR3 region has 15 residues. CDR3 residues: CASSSVAELGETQYF. The DNA of the CDR3 is TGTGCCAGCAGCTCGGTGGCGGAGTTGGGGGAGACCCAGTACTTC.

This clone was observed once. The chain joins TRBV28 to TRBJ1-2; 7 bases are a match to TRBD1. With V trimmed by 3 bases and J by 5 bases, 9 bases remained unmatched. Germline CDR1 reads MDHEN; CDR2 reads SYDVKM. This CDR3 spans 15 amino acids. In DNA, the CDR3 is TGTGCCAGCAGTTTGGGAGGGGGCGTCAGGTATGGCTACACCTTC. Residues: CASSLGGGVRYGYTF.

This clone has only one observation. The chain is built from TRBV27 and TRBJ1-4; 7 nucleotides align to TRBD1. Trimming removed 2 bases from V and 4 bases from J; junction bases left unmatched: 1. Germline loops: CDR1 MNHEY, CDR2 SMNVEV (reference sequence). The length of the CDR3 is 14 residues. Here the CDR3 reads CASSLRDSNEKLFF. As DNA, the CDR3 is TGTGCCAGCAGTTTAAGGGACAGTAATGAAAAACTGTTTTTT.

The chain recombines TRBV7-2 with TRBJ2-1, with 7 nucleotides matching TRBD2. The V and J ends lost 2 bases and 7 bases, in that order; junction bases with no gene match: 8. Germline V CDR1 and CDR2: SGHTA, FQGNSA. The CDR3 covers 15 residues. The CDR3 is CASSLRAGVSNEQFF. The DNA of the CDR3 is TGTGCCAGCAGCTTAAGGGCGGGGGTATCAAATGAGCAGTTCTTC.

V and J are TRBV7-2 and TRBJ2-7; 7 bases map to TRBD2. V gave up 1 base and J gave up 4 bases; unmatched junction bases: 4. Germline V gives CDR1 SGHTA, CDR2 FQGNSA. The CDR3 runs to 14 residues. CDR3 DNA sequence: TGTGCCAGCAGCTTAGGGGGGGGACCGTACGAGCAGTACTTC. Protein product: CASSLGGGPYEQYF. The whole variable domain, filled in from reference TRBV7-2 and TRBJ2-7, reads GAGVSQSPSNKVTEKGKDVELRCDPISGHTALYWYRQSLGQGLEFLIYFQGNSAPDKSGLPSDRFSAERTGGSVSTLTIQRTQQEDSAVYLCASSLGGGPYEQYFGPGTRLTVT.

The V gene is TRBV10-3, the J gene TRBJ2-7; D is unclear. The germline V gene encodes CDR1 ENHRY and CDR2 SYGVKD. The CDR3 contains 13 residues. With 11 bases removed from V and 1 base from J, the gap between germline ends came to 15 bases. The CDR3 reads CASEKDGSYEQYF. In DNA form, the CDR3 reads TGTGCCTCAGAAAAGGACGGGTCCTACGAGCAGTACTTC.

The chain has TRBV30 and TRBJ1-2; 10 nucleotides match TRBD1. The V gene's germline CDR1 is GTSNPN and CDR2 SVGIG (reference sequence). With 2 bases clipped from V and 2 bases from J, the junction kept 8 bases outside the gene matches. The CDR3 sequence is 16 residues long. This CDR3 reads CAWSNGGGQGNYGYTF. CDR3 nucleotide sequence: TGTGCCTGGAGTAACGGCGGGGGACAGGGGAACTATGGCTACACCTTC.

The gene calls are TRBV10-3 and TRBJ1-2; a possible D gene is TRBD1 (6 bases). V was shortened by 5 bases and J by 7 bases, with 17 bases between the two germline ends. This CDR3 region has 14 residues. CDR1 and CDR2 (germline): ENHRY, SYGVKD. The DNA for the CDR3 is TGTGCCATCAGTCAGGGGTTCGATCGCTCTGGCTACACCTTC. Its protein is CAISQGFDRSGYTF.

The chain couples TRBV7-9 to TRBJ1-1; D may be TRBD1 (5 bases). The germline V gene has CDR1 SEHNR and CDR2 FQNEAQ (reference sequence). V shed 1 base and J shed 4 bases, with 7 bases lying between them. CDR3 length: 13 amino acids. The CDR3 DNA is TGTGCCAGCAGCTTAGTTGGGGCCACTGAAGCTTTCTTT. Protein product: CASSLVGATEAFF.

The genes are TRBV28 and TRBJ1-1; 8 bases match TRBD1. The CDR3 loop spans 13 amino acids. The germline V gene encodes CDR1 MDHEN and CDR2 SYDVKM. The junction had 3 bases not matched to a gene; V was cut back by 4 bases and J by 5 bases. The CDR3 coding sequence is TGTGCCAGCAGTTCCGGGACAGGAACTGAAGCTTTCTTT. Its translation: CASSSGTGTEAFF.

This sequence joins TRBV27 and TRBJ1-5, with a possible D match to TRBD1 (6 bases). The V end lost 2 bases, the J end lost 6 bases, and 11 bases lay between the germline ends. The CDR3 totals 14 residues. CDR1 MNHEY and CDR2 SMNVEV come from the germline V gene (reference sequence). CDR3 in DNA: TGTGCCAGCAGTTTAGGAGGGGGTGCTCAGCCCCAGCATTTT. Encoded protein: CASSLGGGAQPQHF.

The rearrangement joins TRBV27 to TRBJ2-3; possible D gene TRBD1, 5 bases. CDR1 is MNHEY, CDR2 SMNVEV, per germline (reference sequence). CDR3 length: 14 residues. Trimming took 1 base from V and 6 from J, leaving 11 bases between them. CDR3 protein: CASSLYQGTDTQYF. In DNA, the CDR3 is TGTGCCAGCAGTTTATATCAGGGTACGGATACGCAGTATTTT.

The chain carries TRBV6-2 or TRBV6-3 and TRBJ1-6; tentatively, D is TRBD1 (6 bases). Germline CDR1 and CDR2: MNHEY and SVGEGT. The CDR3 is 16 residues long. With 6 bases removed from V and 5 bases from J, the gap between germline ends came to 17 bases. The CDR3 DNA sequence: TGTGCCAGCAGCTCGACGACAGGCTGGAATAATTCACCCCTCCACTTT. Protein product: CASSSTTGWNNSPLHF.

The V call is TRBV20-1, the J call TRBJ2-1; D might be TRBD1 (6 bases). The CDR3 sequence is 11 residues long. The germline gives CDR1 DFQATT, CDR2 SNEGSKA (reference sequence). V was shortened by 5 bases and J by 10 bases, with 12 bases between the two germline ends. The CDR3 here is CSAGGHPEQFF. DNA for the CDR3: TGCAGTGCTGGGGGACATCCGGAGCAGTTCTTC.

V and J are TRBV6-2 or TRBV6-3 and TRBJ1-2, with D hard to call. Looked up from germline, CDR1 is MNHEY and CDR2 is SVGEGT. The germline V and J ends were trimmed by 6 bases and 4 bases, with 12 bases remaining between them. This CDR3 comprises 13 residues. CDR3 in amino acids: CASSSSGSYGYTF. DNA for the CDR3: TGTGCCAGCAGCTCCTCGGGGTCCTATGGCTACACCTTC.

The J gene is TRBJ2-5, the V gene TRBV5-4; 10 nucleotides align to TRBD2. CDR1 SGHNT and CDR2 YYREEE come from the germline V gene (reference sequence). The trim removed 2 bases at V and 2 bases at J, leaving 6 bases unmatched. The CDR3 has 16 residues. As DNA, the CDR3 is TGTGCCAGCAGCTTTTCCACTAGCGGGGCACAAGAGACCCAGTACTTC. Amino acids: CASSFSTSGAQETQYF.

The V call is TRBV5-4, the J call TRBJ1-3, with D perhaps TRBD1 (5 bases). Trimming removed 0 bases at V and 5 bases at J, with 9 bases between. The germline V gene encodes CDR1 SGHNT and CDR2 YYREEE (reference sequence). The CDR3 contains 14 residues. CDR3: CASSLAPGRNTIYF. The CDR3 DNA is TGTGCCAGCAGCTTGGCCCCGGGGCGAAACACCATATATTTT.

The chain couples TRBV6-2 or TRBV6-3 to TRBJ1-5; no reliable D call. The V end was cut by 0 bases, the J end by 1 base, with 10 bases between. There are 16 residues in the CDR3. Germline V CDR1 and CDR2: MNHEY, SVGEGT. The CDR3, as DNA: TGTGCCAGCAGTTACTCCCCGGGAAAAAGCAATCAGCCCCAGCATTTT. Translating gives CASSYSPGKSNQPQHF.